What follows is one T cell receptor (beta chain) and its context. This record comes from a study of T cell changes during pregnancy in multiple sclerosis. The V and J ends lost 4 bases and 0 bases, in that order; junction bases with no gene match: 3. The V gene's germline CDR1 is SGHDT and CDR2 YYEEEE. This CDR3 comprises 14 residues. Produced via immunoSEQ multiplex PCR; TCRdb's table is partial and in-frame only. The sample records over 70,000 clones, roughly 92% being singletons. The gene calls are TRBV5-6 and TRBJ2-7, with 8 bases aligning to TRBD1. The clonotype comes from a female donor in good health, enrolled as a control in a pregnancy study. The sample here was peripheral blood, taken in the third trimester of pregnancy. The CDR3 is CASSGDRLSYEQYF. The CDR3 DNA sequence: TGTGCCAGCAGCGGGGACAGGCTCTCCTACGAGCAGTACTTC.